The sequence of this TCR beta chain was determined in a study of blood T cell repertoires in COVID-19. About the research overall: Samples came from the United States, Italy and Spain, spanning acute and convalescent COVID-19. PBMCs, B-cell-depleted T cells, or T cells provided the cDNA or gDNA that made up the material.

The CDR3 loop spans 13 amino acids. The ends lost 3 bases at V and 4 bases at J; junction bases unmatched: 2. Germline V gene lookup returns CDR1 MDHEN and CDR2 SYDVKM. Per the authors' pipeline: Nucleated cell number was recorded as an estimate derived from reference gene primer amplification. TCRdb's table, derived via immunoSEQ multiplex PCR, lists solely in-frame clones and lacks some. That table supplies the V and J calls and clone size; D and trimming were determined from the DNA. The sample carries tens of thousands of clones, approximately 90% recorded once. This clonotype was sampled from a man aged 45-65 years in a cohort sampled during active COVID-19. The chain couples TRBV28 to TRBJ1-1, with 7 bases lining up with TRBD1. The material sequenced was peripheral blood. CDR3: CASSFSGGTEAFF. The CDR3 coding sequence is TGTGCCAGCAGTTTCTCAGGGGGCACTGAAGCTTTCTTT.